Listed below are T cell receptor beta chains from one sample, sequenced in a study of blood T cell repertoires in COVID-19. TCRdb keeps only in-frame clones here, not all; method: immunoSEQ multiplex PCR. The table has 130,000 to 150,000 clones, roughly 90% seen once; the top ten hold roughly 1.2%. The sequenced sample was PBMCs or T cells enriched from blood (not recorded which). The receptors were gathered from a woman aged 25 to 39 with acute COVID-19. Each CDR3 is given without its conserved first and last residue.

v_gene,CDR3aa
TRBV7-3,ASSLLAGIPEQY
TRBV12-3/TRBV12-4,ASSQGFRDGYT
TRBV19,ASSMSSSGNTIY
TRBV5-1,ASSSQGYEQY
TRBV15,ATSRDIQYSNQPQH
TRBV9,ASSPRQGNSNTEAF
TRBV9,ASSVQAAAGEQF
TRBV10-3,AISESAEAF
TRBV2,ARRTGDTEAF
TRBV5-1,ASSFWDRPSTGTEAF
TRBV6-2/TRBV6-3,ASSVRDSGSPLH
TRBV19,ASSLGTDSNQPQH
TRBV30,AWRPPGFSNQPQH
TRBV7-9,ASSLGTGGFHGYT
TRBV6-5,ASRIRDRGSYEQY
TRBV12-5,ASGLGGTGGETQY
TRBV9,ASSVGSASTDTQY
TRBV7-2,ASSLDVLGRGAF
TRBV11-2,ASSLSFTDTQY
TRBV19,ASREGSGGSTEAF
TRBV5-8,ASSLFKTGNTIY
TRBV28,ASSIWQGQGYSNQPQH
TRBV12-3/TRBV12-4,ASSETSGRGT
TRBV21-1,ASSETSGSKDTQY